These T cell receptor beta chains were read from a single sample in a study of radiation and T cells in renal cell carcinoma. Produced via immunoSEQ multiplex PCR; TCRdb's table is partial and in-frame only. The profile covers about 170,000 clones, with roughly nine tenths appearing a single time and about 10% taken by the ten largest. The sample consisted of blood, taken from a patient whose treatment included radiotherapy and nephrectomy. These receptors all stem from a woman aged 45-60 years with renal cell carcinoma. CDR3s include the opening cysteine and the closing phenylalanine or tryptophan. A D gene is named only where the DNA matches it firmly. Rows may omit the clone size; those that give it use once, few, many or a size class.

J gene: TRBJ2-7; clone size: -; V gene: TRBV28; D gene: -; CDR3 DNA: TGTGCCAGCACCCTTAACTCCTACGAGCAGTACTTC; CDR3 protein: CASTLNSYEQYF
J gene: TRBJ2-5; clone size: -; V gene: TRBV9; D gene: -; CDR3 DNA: TGTGCCAGCAGCGAGCTGGGGCTAGGAGGAATCGAGACCCAGTACTTC; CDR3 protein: CASSELGLGGIETQYF
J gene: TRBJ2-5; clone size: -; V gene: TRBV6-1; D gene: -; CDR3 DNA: TGTGCCAGCAGTGAGCAGCTGAAAGAGACCCAGTACTTC; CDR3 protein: CASSEQLKETQYF
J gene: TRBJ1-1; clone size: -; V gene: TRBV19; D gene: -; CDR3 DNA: TGTGCCAGTAGTATGTCGGGTGGCAGGGGAGGCACTGAAGCTTTCTTT; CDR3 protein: CASSMSGGRGGTEAFF
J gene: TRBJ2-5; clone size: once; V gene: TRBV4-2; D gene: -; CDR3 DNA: TGTGCCAGCAGCCAACTAGGGACCCAGTACTTC; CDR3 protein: CASSQLGTQYF
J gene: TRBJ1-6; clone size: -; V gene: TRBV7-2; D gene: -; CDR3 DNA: TGTGCCAGCAGCTTAGATCCAGGGAATTATTCACCCCTCCACTTT; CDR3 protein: CASSLDPGNYSPLHF
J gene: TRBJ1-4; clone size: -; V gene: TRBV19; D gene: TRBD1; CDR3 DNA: TGTGCCAGTAGTATTTTAGGACAGGCTAATGAAAAACTGTTTTTT; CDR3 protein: CASSILGQANEKLFF
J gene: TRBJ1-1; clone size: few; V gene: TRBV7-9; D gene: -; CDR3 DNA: TGTGCCAGCACCCCGAACGAGATTGAAGCTTTCTTT; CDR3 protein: CASTPNEIEAFF
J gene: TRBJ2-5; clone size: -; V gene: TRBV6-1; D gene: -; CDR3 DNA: TGTGCCAGCAGGATCACAGCCAGGGAGACCCAGTACTTC; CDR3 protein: CASRITARETQYF
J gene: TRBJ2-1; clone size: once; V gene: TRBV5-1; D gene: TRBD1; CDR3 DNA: TGCGCCAGCAGCTCTATGCGGACAGGTCCCTACAATGAGCAGTTCTTC; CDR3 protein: CASSSMRTGPYNEQFF
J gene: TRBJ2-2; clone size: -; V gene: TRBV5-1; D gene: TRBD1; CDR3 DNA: TGCGCCAGCAGCGTTCCGGGACAGGGGATACCGAACACCGGGGAGCTGTTTTTT; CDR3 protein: CASSVPGQGIPNTGELFF
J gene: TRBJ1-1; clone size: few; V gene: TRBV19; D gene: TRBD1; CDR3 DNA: TGTGCCAGTAGTTTGACGACAGGGGGAACTGAAGCTTTCTTT; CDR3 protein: CASSLTTGGTEAFF
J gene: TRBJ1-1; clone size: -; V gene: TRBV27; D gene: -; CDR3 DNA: TGTGCCAGCAGGACCGTTCCTCTCACTGAAGCTTTCTTT; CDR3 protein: CASRTVPLTEAFF
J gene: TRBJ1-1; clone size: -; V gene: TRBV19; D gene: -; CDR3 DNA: TGTGCCAGTACTAAGAGGGACACTGTGGGGAACACTGAAGCTTTCTTT; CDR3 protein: CASTKRDTVGNTEAFF
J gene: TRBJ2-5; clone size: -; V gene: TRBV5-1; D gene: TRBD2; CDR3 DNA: TGCGCCAGCAGCTTGGACTCTCCTAGCGGGGCGGAGACCCAGTACTTC; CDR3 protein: CASSLDSPSGAETQYF
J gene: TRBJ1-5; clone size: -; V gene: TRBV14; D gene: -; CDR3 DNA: TGTGCCAGCAGCCAAGACGGCTGGGGATCCCAGCATTTT; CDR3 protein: CASSQDGWGSQHF
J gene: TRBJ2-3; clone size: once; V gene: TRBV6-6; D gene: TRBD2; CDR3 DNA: TGTGCCAGCAGTCGGTTGGCGGGGGGGCCAGATACGCAGTATTTT; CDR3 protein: CASSRLAGGPDTQYF
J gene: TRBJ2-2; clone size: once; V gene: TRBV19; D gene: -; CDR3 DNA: TGTGCCACTTCCCTAAAGGGCAGGGGACTAAACACCGGGGAGCTGTTTTTT; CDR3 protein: CATSLKGRGLNTGELFF
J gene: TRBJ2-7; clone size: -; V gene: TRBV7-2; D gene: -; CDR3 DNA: TGTGCCAGCAGCCCTGCTGGGTCCTACGAGCAGTACTTC; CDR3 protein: CASSPAGSYEQYF
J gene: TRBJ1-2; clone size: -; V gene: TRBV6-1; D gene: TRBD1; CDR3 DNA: TGTGCCAGCAGTGCGACAGGGAGGCGGATTTATGGCTACACCTTC; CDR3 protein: CASSATGRRIYGYTF
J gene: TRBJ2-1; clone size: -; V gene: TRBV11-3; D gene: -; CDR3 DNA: TGTGCCAGCAGCCGACTAGAGGGTGAGCAGTTCTTC; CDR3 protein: CASSRLEGEQFF
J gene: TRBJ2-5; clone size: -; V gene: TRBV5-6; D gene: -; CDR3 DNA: TGTGCCAGCAGCTTATTTCTCACCGGGCGACAAGAGACCCAGTACTTC; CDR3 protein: CASSLFLTGRQETQYF
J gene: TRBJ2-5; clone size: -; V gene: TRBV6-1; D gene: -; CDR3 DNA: TGTGCCAGCAGTGAAATCTGGGGCTCGGGAGAGACCCAGTACTTC; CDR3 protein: CASSEIWGSGETQYF
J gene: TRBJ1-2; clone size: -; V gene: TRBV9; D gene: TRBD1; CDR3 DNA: TGTGCCAGCAGCGGACAGGGTGTAAGGTATGGCTACACCTTC; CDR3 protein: CASSGQGVRYGYTF
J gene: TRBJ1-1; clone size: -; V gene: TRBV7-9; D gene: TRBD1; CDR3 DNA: TGTGCCAGCAGCTTCCGACAGGGGGCGACTGAAGCTTTCTTT; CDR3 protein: CASSFRQGATEAFF
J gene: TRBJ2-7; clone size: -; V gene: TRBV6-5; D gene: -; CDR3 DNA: TGTGCCAGCACCAGGGGTCTAGGCAGCGACGAGCAGTACTTC; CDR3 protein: CASTRGLGSDEQYF
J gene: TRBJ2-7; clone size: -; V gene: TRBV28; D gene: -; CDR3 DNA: TGTGCCAGCAGGGGGGGGACAGGAGTCTACGAGCAGTACTTC; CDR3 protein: CASRGGTGVYEQYF
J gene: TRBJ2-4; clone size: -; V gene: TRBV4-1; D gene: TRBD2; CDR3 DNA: TGCGCCAGCAGCCAAGTAGCGGGGGCAGTAGCCAAAAACATTCAGTACTTC; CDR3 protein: CASSQVAGAVAKNIQYF
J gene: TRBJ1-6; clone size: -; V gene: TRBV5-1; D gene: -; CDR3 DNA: TGCGCCAGCAGCACACTACCAGGCCCCGATTCACCCCTCCACTTT; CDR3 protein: CASSTLPGPDSPLHF
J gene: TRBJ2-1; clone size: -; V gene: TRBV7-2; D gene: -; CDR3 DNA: TGTGCCAGCAGCGGGGGCCAGCCCCAAATCTACAATGAGCAGTTCTTC; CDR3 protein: CASSGGQPQIYNEQFF
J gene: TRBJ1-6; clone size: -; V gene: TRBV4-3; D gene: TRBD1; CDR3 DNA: TGCGCCAGCAGCCAGGACCGGGACAGCTATTCACCCCTCCACTTT; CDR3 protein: CASSQDRDSYSPLHF
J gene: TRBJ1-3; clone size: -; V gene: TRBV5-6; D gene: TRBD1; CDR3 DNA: TGTGCCAGCAGGACAGGGTTGGGAAACACCATATATTTT; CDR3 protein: CASRTGLGNTIYF
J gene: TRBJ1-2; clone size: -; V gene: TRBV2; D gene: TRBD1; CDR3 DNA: TGTGCCAGCAGCCCCGGACAGGGACGTGGCTACACCTTC; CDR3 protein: CASSPGQGRGYTF
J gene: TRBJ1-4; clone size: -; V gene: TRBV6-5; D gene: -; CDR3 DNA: TGTGCCAGCAGTTACGGCCAGGTTGGAGAAAAACTGTTTTTT; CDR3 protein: CASSYGQVGEKLFF
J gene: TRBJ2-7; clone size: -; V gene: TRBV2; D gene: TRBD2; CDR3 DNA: TGTGCCAGCAGAGAACTAGCGGGGGGACCCTACGAGCAGTACTTC; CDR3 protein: CASRELAGGPYEQYF
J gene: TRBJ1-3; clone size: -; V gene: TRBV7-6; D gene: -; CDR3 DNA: TGTGCCAGCAGCTTAGGAGACAGTGTGGGAAACACCATATATTTT; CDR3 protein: CASSLGDSVGNTIYF
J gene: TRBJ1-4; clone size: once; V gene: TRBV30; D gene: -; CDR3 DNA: TGTGCCTGGAGTGTCAGGGCTACTAATGAAAAACTGTTTTTT; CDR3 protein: CAWSVRATNEKLFF
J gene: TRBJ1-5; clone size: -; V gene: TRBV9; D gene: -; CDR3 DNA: TGTGCCAGCAGCCCCGGTGCAGGACAACCCAGCAATCAGCCCCAGCATTTT; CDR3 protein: CASSPGAGQPSNQPQHF
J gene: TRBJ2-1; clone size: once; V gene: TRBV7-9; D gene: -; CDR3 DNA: TGTGCCAGCAGCACAATTACCCCAATGGTAGCCGGGAGACAATTTGAGCAGTTCTTC; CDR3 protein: CASSTITPMVAGRQFEQFF
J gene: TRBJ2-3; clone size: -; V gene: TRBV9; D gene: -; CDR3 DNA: TGTGCCAGCAGCGAGCCCGACGGACCGGGGGGCCACAGCTCTAGCACAGATACGCAGTATTTT; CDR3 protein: CASSEPDGPGGHSSSTDTQYF
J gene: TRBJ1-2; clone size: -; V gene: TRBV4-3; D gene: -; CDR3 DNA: TGCGCCAGCAGACCCGTGGGTACTAACTATGGCTACACCTTC; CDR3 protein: CASRPVGTNYGYTF